The 28 T cell receptor beta chains given below trace back to one sample, sequenced in a study of technical replicates of blood from a few donors. Generated by immunoSEQ multiplex PCR, the TCRdb table keeps only in-frame clones and is missing some. The data show more than 65,000 clones, roughly 91% seen once. Sequenced input: T cells isolated from PBMCs. These receptor sequences come from a human donor in good health. Some clones in this sample may be carry-over from other donors' samples.

This rearrangement joins TRBV5-1 to TRBJ2-1, with 13 bases lining up with TRBD2. CDR3 length: 16 amino acids. Germline CDR1 is SGHRS and CDR2 is YFSETQ. V lost 4 bases and J lost 8; bases outside the gene matches: 9. This CDR3 reads CASSPTSGRAIDEQFF. The CDR3 DNA sequence: TGCGCCAGCAGCCCTACTAGCGGGAGGGCCATAGATGAGCAGTTCTTC.

The chain combines TRBV5-5 with TRBJ1-2, with 9 bases lining up with TRBD1. The CDR3 spans 16 residues. The V segment lost 2 bases and the J segment 2 bases; nucleotides outside the gene matches: 7. Germline CDR1 is SGHKS and CDR2 is YYEKEE (reference sequence). The CDR3 DNA reads as TGTGCCAGCAGCTTTACTCTTGGACAGGGGAACTATGGCTACACCTTC. Amino acid sequence: CASSFTLGQGNYGYTF. The full variable domain, with the rest looked up from reference TRBV5-5 and TRBJ1-2, is DAGVTQSPTHLIKTRGQQVTLRCSPISGHKSVSWYQQVLGQGPQFIFQYYEKEERGRGNFPDRFSARQFPNYSSELNVNALLLGDSALYLCASSFTLGQGNYGYTFGSGTRLTVV.

The chain carries TRBV5-1 and TRBJ2-7, with D possibly being TRBD2 (5 bases). V was trimmed by 5 bases and J by 4 bases, leaving 13 bases between them. The CDR3 is 13 amino acids. In germline, CDR1 is SGHRS, CDR2 YFSETQ. The CDR3 DNA reads TGCGCCAGCAGGCCTAGCTCCGGGTACGAGCAGTACTTC. Translated: CASRPSSGYEQYF.

This sequence joins TRBV6-5 and TRBJ1-1, with TRBD1 identical over 8 bases. CDR1 is MNHEY and CDR2 is SVGAGI in the germline V gene. The ends lost 2 bases at V and 1 base at J; junction bases unmatched: 6. This CDR3 has 16 amino acids. The CDR3 bases are TGTGCCAGCAGTTACCAGCAGGGGGCAAGGAACACTGAAGCTTTCTTT. Translated: CASSYQQGARNTEAFF.

The V gene is TRBV4-1, the J gene TRBJ2-4; 7 bases fit TRBD1. The CDR3 is 16 residues long. Germline V gives CDR1 MGHRA, CDR2 YSYEKL. The trim removed 3 bases at V and 0 bases at J, leaving 5 bases unmatched. CDR3 DNA sequence: TGCGCCAGCAGCCATAGGACAGGCCTAGCCAAAAACATTCAGTACTTC. Translated, it gives CASSHRTGLAKNIQYF.

The rearrangement uses TRBV7-9 and TRBJ1-2; TRBD1 is a possible D gene (6 bases). The V end was cut by 4 bases, the J end by 7 bases, with 13 bases between. The CDR3 extends over 13 amino acids. Germline values: CDR1 SEHNR, CDR2 FQNEAQ (reference sequence). The CDR3 coding sequence is TGTGCCAGCAGCTCGACAGGATTCGGTGGCTACACCTTC. It codes for CASSSTGFGGYTF.

Here the CDR3 reads CASSTNYGTGADTQYF. The CDR3 DNA is TGTGCCAGCAGCACGAACTATGGGACAGGGGCAGATACGCAGTATTTT. This chain joins TRBV9 and TRBJ2-3; TRBD1 aligns across 10 bases. This CDR3 region has 16 residues. V was clipped by 4 bases and J by 4 bases; unmatched bases: 9. Per the germline V gene, CDR1 is SGDLS and CDR2 is YYNGEE.

The gene calls are TRBV5-4 and TRBJ2-3; D is ambiguous. CDR1 is SGHNT, CDR2 YYREEE, per germline (reference sequence). The ends were cut back, 0 bases at V and 3 bases at J, with 8 bases in the middle. The CDR3 runs to 14 residues. The CDR3 DNA reads as TGTGCCAGCAGCTTGGACGGCGGAACAGATACGCAGTATTTT. This translates into CASSLDGGTDTQYF.

The rearrangement uses TRBV5-4 and TRBJ2-7; 15 bases align to TRBD2. CDR1 and CDR2 (germline): SGHNT, YYREEE (reference sequence). This CDR3 spans 16 amino acids. With 3 bases clipped from V and 4 bases from J, the junction kept 5 bases outside the gene matches. CDR3 DNA: TGTGCCAGCAGCTCCTACGGACTAGCGGGAGGGTACGAGCAGTACTTC. Protein product: CASSSYGLAGGYEQYF. Based on the CDR3 plus reference TRBV5-4 and TRBJ2-7, the full variable domain is ETGVTQSPTHLIKTRGQQVTLRCSSQSGHNTVSWYQQALGQGPQFIFQYYREEENGRGNFPPRFSGLQFPNYSSELNVNALELDDSALYLCASSSYGLAGGYEQYFGPGTRLTVT.

The chain combines TRBV19 with TRBJ1-5, with 9 bases lining up with TRBD1. V dropped 10 bases and J dropped 4; count of bases not matched to a gene: 5. CDR1 and CDR2 from the germline V gene are LNHDA and SQIVND (reference sequence). The CDR3 is made up of 13 amino acids. The CDR3 spells CATQGARNQPQHF. The CDR3 DNA sequence: TGTGCCACACAGGGGGCCAGGAATCAGCCCCAGCATTTT.

V is TRBV7-6 and J is TRBJ2-1; 10 bases fit TRBD1. Losses at the gene ends were 5 bases for V and 8 bases for J; bases not matched to a gene: 12. CDR1 SGHVS and CDR2 FNYEAQ come from the germline V gene. The length of the CDR3 is 16 residues. This CDR3 is CASSVPGTGVLDEQFF. In DNA form, the CDR3 reads TGTGCCAGCAGCGTCCCCGGGACAGGGGTTTTGGATGAGCAGTTCTTC.

The chain recombines TRBV5-1 with TRBJ1-4, with 9 bases fitting TRBD1. The CDR3 is 15 residues long. Germline V lookup: CDR1 SGHRS, CDR2 YFSETQ. The V gene end was trimmed by 1 base and the J gene end by 6 bases; junction bases not matched to a gene: 4. The chain's CDR3 is CASSLNRQGDEKLFF. CDR3 DNA: TGCGCCAGCAGCTTGAATAGACAGGGGGATGAAAAACTGTTTTTT.

The V and J genes are TRBV4-1 and TRBJ2-2, with 9 bases aligning to TRBD1. The CDR3 spans 16 residues. J lost 7 bases, V lost 6 bases, and 12 bases had no gene match. CDR1 and CDR2 (germline): MGHRA, YSYEKL. CDR3 DNA sequence: TGCGCCAGCAGTCACACCGGGACAGGGTATATCGGGGAGCTGTTTTTT. This sequence encodes CASSHTGTGYIGELFF.

The V call is TRBV5-1, the J call TRBJ2-4; 10 nucleotides align to TRBD1. V lost 2 bases and J lost 8; bases outside the gene matches: 1. The CDR3 sequence is 13 residues long. Germline V gives CDR1 SGHRS, CDR2 YFSETQ. Here the CDR3 reads CASSFGQGDIQYF. The DNA for the CDR3 is TGCGCCAGCAGCTTTGGACAGGGGGACATTCAGTACTTC.

The chain is built from TRBV6-1 and TRBJ1-1; tentative D call: TRBD1 (5 bases). Deletions cut 7 bases from V and 3 bases from J, with 12 bases between. The CDR3 has 13 amino acids. Germline CDR1 is MNHNS and CDR2 is SASEGT. The CDR3 spells CASKFEGDTEAFF. The CDR3 DNA reads as TGTGCCAGCAAGTTCGAAGGGGACACTGAAGCTTTCTTT.

This sequence joins TRBV19 and TRBJ1-5, with 8 bases matching TRBD1. CDR3 length: 14 residues. CDR1 and CDR2 (germline): LNHDA, SQIVND (reference sequence). V gave up 6 bases and J gave up 4 bases; unmatched junction bases: 5. Written as DNA, the CDR3 is TGTGCCAGTAGGGGAACAGGGGGGAATCAGCCCCAGCATTTT. It is translated as CASRGTGGNQPQHF.

The chain recombines TRBV4-1 with TRBJ1-5, with 7 bases aligning to TRBD1. Germline CDR1 is MGHRA and CDR2 is YSYEKL. The CDR3 is made up of 15 amino acids. V shed 0 bases, J shed 6 bases, and the junction held 5 bases outside the gene matches. The CDR3 DNA is TGCGCCAGCAGCCAAGATGACAGGGATGCTCAGCCCCAGCATTTT. This sequence encodes CASSQDDRDAQPQHF.

V gene TRBV29-1 combines with J gene TRBJ2-1, with 10 bases that match TRBD2. This CDR3 contains 15 residues. Germline-derived CDR1 and CDR2 are SQVTM and ANQGSEA. V shed 3 bases and J 4 bases; nucleotides not matched to a gene: 6. This chain's CDR3 is CSVDEAGGGYNEQFF. DNA of the CDR3: TGCAGCGTTGACGAAGCGGGGGGGGGTTACAATGAGCAGTTCTTC.

This rearrangement joins TRBV2 to TRBJ1-1; 7 bases match TRBD1. The germline CDR1 and CDR2 sequences are SNHLY and FYNNEI. This CDR3 has 11 residues. The trim removed 6 bases at V and 11 bases at J, leaving 6 bases unmatched. The CDR3 nucleotides read TGTGCCAGCAGCCAGGGGGGTGAGGCTTTCTTT. Translation: CASSQGGEAFF.

This sequence joins TRBV7-7 and TRBJ1-5; no firm D call. Trimming took 0 bases from V and 6 from J, leaving 6 bases between them. This CDR3 is built from 13 residues. CDR1 is SSHAT and CDR2 is FNYEAQ in the germline V gene (reference sequence). The CDR3 DNA sequence: TGTGCCAGCAGCTTAGCTCCCGGTCAGCCCCAGCATTTT. Protein: CASSLAPGQPQHF. Full variable domain (outside the CDR3, taken from reference TRBV7-7 and TRBJ1-5): GAGVSQSPRYKVTKRGQDVTLRCDPISSHATLYWYQQALGQGPEFLTYFNYEAQPDKSGLPSDRFSAERPEGSISTLTIQRTEQRDSAMYRCASSLAPGQPQHFGDGTRLSIL.

The CDR3 protein is CASSDVAREQYF. CDR3 bases: TGTGCCAGCAGTGATGTTGCGCGTGAGCAGTACTTC. The V gene is TRBV6-1, the J gene TRBJ2-7; no firm D call. Between the trimmed V and J ends, which lost 3 bases and 7 bases, there was a span of 10 bases. Germline V CDR1 and CDR2: MNHNS, SASEGT. CDR3 size: 12 residues.

This clone was detected only once. The chain is built from TRBV5-1 and TRBJ2-5; 9 bases map to TRBD2. V lost 4 bases to trimming and J lost 5 bases; unmatched junction nucleotides: 9. This CDR3 spans 15 amino acids. The germline gives CDR1 SGHRS, CDR2 YFSETQ. CDR3 DNA sequence: TGCGCCAGCAGCACTCTAGCGGGAAGAGGCGAGACCCAGTACTTC. Translation: CASSTLAGRGETQYF.

This sequence joins TRBV7-9 and TRBJ2-7, with D possibly matching TRBD1 (6 bases). With 5 bases removed from V and 4 bases from J, the gap between germline ends came to 15 bases. The CDR3 sequence is 14 residues long. The germline gives CDR1 SEHNR, CDR2 FQNEAQ (reference sequence). The CDR3: CASSASGVGYEQYF. DNA for the CDR3: TGTGCCAGCAGCGCCTCAGGGGTCGGGTACGAGCAGTACTTC.

The J gene is TRBJ1-5, the V gene TRBV30; tentative D call: TRBD1 (5 bases). There are 15 residues in the CDR3. V dropped 0 bases and J dropped 6 bases, with 15 bases sitting between them. From germline, CDR1 is GTSNPN and CDR2 SVGIG (reference sequence). The CDR3 DNA reads TGTGCCTGGAGTGTGGGGGGAGATGGAGGTCAGCCCCAGCATTTT. Translated: CAWSVGGDGGQPQHF.

The chain carries TRBV25-1 and TRBJ2-7; a possible D gene is TRBD1 (6 bases). Trimming took off 3 bases at V and 3 bases at J, with 15 bases between the two ends. The CDR3 runs 15 residues. Germline CDR1 and CDR2: MGHDK and SYGVNS. CDR3 amino acids: CASSDFKGHFYEQYF. The CDR3, as DNA: TGTGCCAGCAGTGATTTTAAGGGACACTTCTACGAGCAGTACTTC.

The chain recombines TRBV28 with TRBJ2-1; 9 nucleotides match TRBD2. Looked up from germline, CDR1 is MDHEN and CDR2 is SYDVKM. Trimming took 5 bases from V and 8 from J; bases not matched to a gene: 10. The CDR3 contains 15 residues. In nucleotides, the CDR3 is TGTGCCAGCAGTGATAGCGGGAGTGGGTCCGATGAGCAGTTCTTC. It is translated as CASSDSGSGSDEQFF.

The chain employs TRBV28 and TRBJ1-1, with TRBD1 matching 8 bases. Germline V CDR1 and CDR2: MDHEN, SYDVKM. V trimming: 3 bases; J trimming: 0 bases; junction bases outside the gene matches: 9. This CDR3 contains 17 residues. CDR3 nucleotides: TGTGCCAGCAGTTTCCATCCGGGACAGGCCCTGAACACTGAAGCTTTCTTT. Amino acid sequence: CASSFHPGQALNTEAFF.

This sequence joins TRBV6-1 and TRBJ1-2, with 7 bases lining up with TRBD1. The V segment lost 0 bases and the J segment 4 bases; nucleotides outside the gene matches: 8. This CDR3 spans 16 amino acids. The germline V gene has CDR1 MNHNS and CDR2 SASEGT. The DNA for the CDR3 is TGTGCCAGCAGTGAAGCCCTAAGGGGGCAGGGCTATGGCTACACCTTC. It codes for CASSEALRGQGYGYTF.